Presented here are 10 T cell receptor beta chains from one specimen sequenced in a study of OX40 agonist ivuxolimab in advanced cancers. The protocol was immunoSEQ multiplex PCR, while the TCRdb copy is restricted to in-frame clones and leaves out a portion. In the table there are around 77,000 clones, roughly 86% of which are singletons. This specimen was CD4+ or CD8+ T cells sorted from blood, taken in a trial of the OX40 agonist ivuxolimab. These receptors were collected from an adult with an advanced solid tumor such as melanoma, head and neck, liver or kidney cancer.

V and J are TRBV6-5 and TRBJ2-3; TRBD1 matches 7 bases. The CDR3 is made up of 13 amino acids. With V trimmed by 5 bases and J by 5 bases, 4 bases remained unmatched. The germline V gene encodes CDR1 MNHEY and CDR2 SVGAGI. In DNA, the CDR3 is TGTGCCAGCAGTAGACAGGGTAAAGATACGCAGTATTTT. Translating gives CASSRQGKDTQYF.

This clone showed up just once. This chain connects TRBV7-2 to TRBJ1-1; a weak D match, TRBD1 (5 bases). This CDR3 is 13 amino acids long. Deletions cut 4 bases from V and 3 bases from J, with 9 bases between. CDR1 and CDR2 (germline): SGHTA, FQGNSA. The CDR3 DNA reads as TGTGCCAGCAGCTCAGGGCTCGACACTGAAGCTTTCTTT. This encodes CASSSGLDTEAFF.

This sequence joins TRBV5-6 and TRBJ2-7; D possibly corresponds to TRBD2 (7 bases). This CDR3 comprises 14 residues. Germline V gene data show CDR1 as SGHDT and CDR2 as YYEEEE. V was trimmed by 2 bases and J by 3 bases, leaving 12 bases between them. CDR3 coding DNA: TGTGCCAGCAGCTTACCGGGGGGCCTCTACGAGCAGTACTTC. It yields the protein CASSLPGGLYEQYF.

This chain links TRBV7-9 with TRBJ1-1; D not resolved. V was pared by 3 bases and J by 4 bases, with 6 bases between. Germline CDR1 reads SEHNR; CDR2 reads FQNEAQ (reference sequence). The CDR3 runs to 12 residues. This CDR3 is CASSFSLTEAFF. The CDR3 DNA follows: TGTGCCAGCAGCTTCTCCCTCACTGAAGCTTTCTTT.

V usage is TRBV29-1 and J usage is TRBJ1-1, with 7 bases lining up with TRBD1. CDR1 and CDR2 from the germline V gene are SQVTM and ANQGSEA. The CDR3 extends over 10 amino acids. J was trimmed by 10 bases and V by 7 bases; bases with no gene match: 6. CDR3 sequence reads: CSALQGPAFF. The CDR3 DNA sequence: TGCAGCGCCCTACAGGGGCCAGCTTTCTTT.

The chain uses TRBV9 and TRBJ1-3, with 10 positions matching TRBD1. The germline V gene has CDR1 SGDLS and CDR2 YYNGEE. The CDR3 length is 17 residues. The ends lost 4 bases at V and 5 bases at J; junction bases unmatched: 12. For the CDR3, the DNA is TGTGCCAGCAGCCAACTTACCGGGACAGGGGATAGAAACACCATATATTTT. Its protein is CASSQLTGTGDRNTIYF.

This chain connects TRBV9 to TRBJ1-4; no reliable D call. Trimming left V 3 bases short and J 1 base short, with 7 bases between. Germline V gene lookup returns CDR1 SGDLS and CDR2 YYNGEE. The CDR3 sequence is 14 residues long. CDR3 region: CASSAGVTNEKLFF. In DNA form, the CDR3 reads TGTGCCAGCAGCGCCGGGGTAACTAATGAAAAACTGTTTTTT. The whole variable domain, filled in from reference TRBV9 and TRBJ1-4, reads DSGVTQTPKHLITATGQRVTLRCSPRSGDLSVYWYQQSLDQGLQFLIQYYNGEERAKGNILERFSAQQFPDLHSELNLSSLELGDSALYFCASSAGVTNEKLFFGSGTQLSVL.

This chain joins TRBV2 and TRBJ1-5, with D uncertain. This CDR3 has 13 residues. The V gene's germline CDR1 is SNHLY and CDR2 FYNNEI. V was shortened by 11 bases and J by 4 bases, with 15 bases between the two germline ends. Here the CDR3 DNA reads TGTGCCGGTAGGGAGGGCCAGAATCAGCCCCAGCATTTT. Translated, it gives CAGREGQNQPQHF.

The chain has TRBV7-9 and TRBJ1-3; 7 bases are a match to TRBD1. This CDR3 comprises 15 residues. V lost 3 bases and J lost 0; bases outside the gene matches: 2. Per germline, CDR1 SEHNR and CDR2 FQNEAQ (reference sequence). DNA of the CDR3: TGTGCCAGCAGCTTTGGACAGGCCTCTGGAAACACCATATATTTT. This encodes CASSFGQASGNTIYF.

The rearrangement links TRBV7-9 to TRBJ2-7; 7 bases are shared with TRBD1. The CDR3 length is 15 residues. V shed 6 bases, J shed 2 bases, and the junction held 10 bases outside the gene matches. Germline CDR1 is SEHNR and CDR2 is FQNEAQ (reference sequence). DNA for the CDR3: TGTGCCAGCAGTCCCCTCGGGACAGTTACCTACGAGCAGTACTTC. Residues: CASSPLGTVTYEQYF.